The clone carrying this TCR beta chain occurred a few times. The data derive from a study of T-cell reconstitution after alpha-beta-depleted transplantation in children. TCRbeta library preparation incorporated unique molecular identifiers. TCRdb ran MiXCR on the PCR reads and lists one entry per CDR3 protein. Of fewer than 95,000 distinct CDR3 sequences in the sample, 10% to 15% are singletons; the top ten hold approximately 13%. This CDR3 is 14 amino acids long. CDR1 is LNHDA and CDR2 is SQIVND in the germline V gene (reference sequence). The V gene lost 5 bases and the J gene lost 3 bases, with 13 bases spanning the gap.

The sequences come from PBMCs from the stem cell graft donor, collected from the stem cell graft. This receptor was identified in a human donor who donated a stem cell graft to a child with inherited bone marrow failure. The chain combines TRBV19 with TRBJ1-1; D is uncertain. CDR3 nucleotide sequence: TGTGCCAGTAGTCTGTGGACTGGGGACACTGAAGCTTTCTTT. Translating gives CASSLWTGDTEAFF.